Listed below are T cell receptor beta chains from one sample, sequenced in a study of kidney transplant recipient with SARS-CoV-2 infection. In TCRdb, the reads were re-called with MiXCR into one record per CDR3 protein. The table lists 200,000 to 300,000 distinct CDR3 sequences, more than 25% of them singletons. Sequencing used a blood sample, obtained at baseline and on roughly day 120 from a kidney transplant recipient. All receptors derive from a young adult male patient who had COVID-19 and was a kidney transplant recipient. A share of the T cells may be of graft donor origin. The CDR3 runs from the conserved cysteine through the conserved F or W. A D gene is named only where the DNA matches it firmly.

v_call: TRBV4-2; d_call: TRBD2; j_call: TRBJ2-2; cdr3_aa: CASSQQRGGGTGELFF
v_call: TRBV5-4; d_call: .; j_call: TRBJ2-1; cdr3_aa: CASSLELRGGNEQFF
v_call: TRBV2; d_call: .; j_call: TRBJ2-3; cdr3_aa: CASRWESDTQYF
v_call: TRBV7-3; d_call: TRBD2; j_call: TRBJ2-7; cdr3_aa: CASSPLGVAGSSEQYF
v_call: TRBV24-1; d_call: TRBD2; j_call: TRBJ2-2; cdr3_aa: CATSISGRYGELFF
v_call: TRBV3-1; d_call: .; j_call: TRBJ2-2; cdr3_aa: CASSVNGPISGLTGELFF
v_call: TRBV5-4; d_call: .; j_call: TRBJ1-2; cdr3_aa: CASPPSVPGKTYGYTF
v_call: TRBV28; d_call: .; j_call: TRBJ1-1; cdr3_aa: CASSLGEGGTEAFF
v_call: TRBV5-4; d_call: TRBD1; j_call: TRBJ2-1; cdr3_aa: CASSPGTGSSYNEQFF
v_call: TRBV27; d_call: .; j_call: TRBJ2-2; cdr3_aa: CASRTAAGELFF
v_call: TRBV29-1; d_call: .; j_call: TRBJ2-2; cdr3_aa: CSVHANTGELFF
v_call: TRBV11-3; d_call: .; j_call: TRBJ2-5; cdr3_aa: CASSLGGAETQYF
v_call: TRBV14; d_call: TRBD1; j_call: TRBJ2-7; cdr3_aa: CASRQAGGLGEQYF
v_call: TRBV20-1; d_call: .; j_call: TRBJ2-2; cdr3_aa: CSANQGGTGELFF
v_call: TRBV20-1; d_call: TRBD2; j_call: TRBJ2-7; cdr3_aa: CSASPRAGWMGGGYEQYF
v_call: TRBV12-3/TRBV12-4; d_call: .; j_call: TRBJ1-2; cdr3_aa: CASSRTFTAGKTYGYTF